The 28 T cell receptor beta chains reported below all come from one sample, sequenced in a study of T cell responses to AZD1222 COVID-19 vaccine. Assay used: immunoSEQ multiplex PCR; TCRdb lists only in-frame clones, some missing. This table holds under 200,000 clones, around 94% found once. This material consisted of peripheral blood, taken on day 0 of AZD1222 vaccination. These receptors were collected from an adult in good health.

CDR3: CASTLGGDTEAFF. Written as DNA, the CDR3 is TGTGCCAGCACGTTGGGTGGAGACACTGAAGCTTTCTTT. The chain employs TRBV28 and TRBJ1-1; D ambiguous. The CDR3 has 13 residues. Germline V gives CDR1 MDHEN, CDR2 SYDVKM. V was pared by 7 bases and J by 3 bases, with 12 bases between.

V and J are TRBV29-1 and TRBJ1-2, with TRBD1 matching 8 bases. V shed 6 bases, J shed 3 bases, and the junction held 3 bases outside the gene matches. The CDR3 extends over 12 amino acids. The germline CDR1 and CDR2 sequences are SQVTM and ANQGSEA. CDR3 coding DNA: TGCAGCGTCCTGACAGGGGACTATGGCTACACCTTC. As protein: CSVLTGDYGYTF.

V gene TRBV7-3 combines with J gene TRBJ1-1; weak D call: TRBD1 (5 bases). V gave up 1 base and J gave up 3 bases, with 9 bases separating them. The germline CDR1 and CDR2 sequences are SGHTA and FQGTGA. CDR3 size: 14 residues. The CDR3 DNA sequence: TGTGCCAGCAGCTTAAGACGGGGGGACACTGAAGCTTTCTTT. It is translated as CASSLRRGDTEAFF. The full variable domain, its missing parts supplied by reference TRBV7-3 and TRBJ1-1, is GAGVSQTPSNKVTEKGKYVELRCDPISGHTALYWYRQSLGQGPEFLIYFQGTGAADDSGLPNDRFFAVRPEGSVSTLKIQRTERGDSAVYLCASSLRRGDTEAFFGQGTRLTVV.

CDR3 nucleotides: TGTGCCAGCAGCTTTACCGGGACTAGCGGGGTGAGGAGGGCTCAGCAGTACTTC. Its protein is CASSFTGTSGVRRAQQYF. The chain links TRBV7-2 to TRBJ2-7; 13 bases map to TRBD2. The CDR3 covers 18 residues. Germline CDR1 SGHTA, CDR2 FQGNSA. V lost 3 bases to trimming and J lost 8 bases; unmatched junction nucleotides: 16.

The sample holds a few counts of this clone. The V gene is TRBV28, the J gene TRBJ2-7; D tentatively reads TRBD1 or TRBD2 (6 bases each). CDR1 and CDR2 from the germline V gene are MDHEN and SYDVKM. CDR3 length equals 13 residues. The V gene lost 5 bases and the J gene lost 9 bases, with 17 bases spanning the gap. The CDR3 here is CASSPRDTDGQYF. The DNA of the CDR3 is TGTGCCAGCAGTCCGCGGGACACCGACGGGCAGTACTTC. The entire variable domain, with the rest obtained from reference TRBV28 and TRBJ2-7, is as follows: DVKVTQSSRYLVKRTGEKVFLECVQDMDHENMFWYRQDPGLGLRLIYFSYDVKMKEKGDIPEGYSVSREKKERFSLILESASTNQTSMYLCASSPRDTDGQYFGPGTRLTVT.

The rearrangement uses TRBV3-1 (or the pseudogene TRBV3-2) and TRBJ1-2; D uncertain. Between the trimmed V and J ends, which lost 5 bases and 8 bases, there was a span of 15 bases. This CDR3 spans 13 amino acids. The germline CDR1 and CDR2 sequences are LGHDT and YNNKEL (reference sequence). CDR3 bases: TGTGCCAGCAGCTTTGAGTGGTTAGACGGCTACACCTTC. This codes for CASSFEWLDGYTF.

The chain carries TRBV27 and TRBJ2-7; possibly TRBD2 for D (6 bases). CDR1 is MNHEY and CDR2 is SMNVEV in the germline V gene (reference sequence). This CDR3 comprises 13 residues. The V gene lost 8 bases and the J gene lost 2 bases, with 13 bases spanning the gap. The DNA for the CDR3 is TGTGCCAGCGCCTTTCGCGGGGCCTACGAGCAGTACTTC. It encodes CASAFRGAYEQYF.

The V and J genes are TRBV14 and TRBJ2-2, with D uncertain. CDR1 SGHDN and CDR2 FVKESK come from the germline V gene. This CDR3 is built from 14 residues. V was trimmed by 1 base and J by 7 bases, leaving 10 bases between them. CDR3 nucleotide sequence: TGTGCCAGCAGCCAAGTGTTCGTCGGCGGGGAGCTGTTTTTT. Translated, it gives CASSQVFVGGELFF.

This rearrangement joins TRBV13 to TRBJ2-3; D is unresolved. Per germline, CDR1 PRHDT and CDR2 FYEKMQ (reference sequence). The CDR3 sequence is 14 residues long. Trimming pared 4 bases from V and 11 bases from J, leaving 19 bases between. The DNA of the CDR3 is TGTGCCAGCAGCTCAACGACCCGGTTTAGGTGGCAGTATTTT. This gives the protein CASSSTTRFRWQYF.

The chain is built from TRBV7-9 and TRBJ2-2, with 7 bases aligning to TRBD2. The CDR3 runs to 14 residues. Germline lookup yields CDR1 SEHNR and CDR2 FQNEAQ (reference sequence). V shed 7 bases and J 3 bases; nucleotides not matched to a gene: 5. The CDR3 DNA reads TGTGCCAGCACCTCACGGGGGGACACCGGGGAGCTGTTTTTT. Protein sequence: CASTSRGDTGELFF.

The rearrangement links TRBV3-1 (or the pseudogene TRBV3-2) to TRBJ2-4; perhaps TRBD1 as D (5 bases). From germline, CDR1 is LGHDT and CDR2 YNNKEL (reference sequence). The CDR3 extends over 16 amino acids. V was pared by 2 bases and J by 2 bases, with 13 bases between. CDR3 nucleotides: TGTGCCAGCAGCCAAACTGGGGCTATGACCAAAAACATTCAGTACTTC. Protein product: CASSQTGAMTKNIQYF.

This chain uses TRBV6-5 with TRBJ2-1; 9 nucleotides line up with TRBD2. The CDR3 loop spans 16 amino acids. Germline loops: CDR1 MNHEY, CDR2 SVGAGI. The V segment lost 3 bases and the J segment 7 bases; nucleotides outside the gene matches: 10. CDR3 protein: CASSYGGGRGRNEQFF. CDR3 sequence (DNA): TGTGCCAGCAGTTATGGGGGCGGGAGGGGCAGGAATGAGCAGTTCTTC.

Note on this clone: The sample has other DNA sequences that encode this CDR3 too. J is TRBJ1-5 and V is TRBV19, with D possibly TRBD1 on 5 matching bases. This CDR3 region has 13 residues. With 3 bases removed from V and 7 bases from J, the gap between germline ends came to 10 bases. Germline V CDR1 and CDR2: LNHDA, SQIVND (reference sequence). CDR3 protein: CASSIYGGQPQHF. CDR3 DNA sequence: TGTGCCAGTAGTATTTACGGGGGGCAGCCCCAGCATTTT.

This sequence joins TRBV2 and TRBJ1-5; 7 bases are a match to TRBD1. CDR1 SNHLY and CDR2 FYNNEI come from the germline V gene. Losses at the gene ends were 8 bases for V and 5 bases for J; bases not matched to a gene: 12. The length of the CDR3 is 15 residues. CDR3 sequence reads: CASGVDRLSDQPQHF. Written as DNA, the CDR3 is TGTGCCAGCGGGGTGGACAGGTTATCGGATCAGCCCCAGCATTTT.

The chain carries TRBV3-1 (or the pseudogene TRBV3-2) and TRBJ1-1; D is uncertain. Germline assignment: CDR1 LGHDT and CDR2 YNNKEL (reference sequence). V gave up 1 base and J gave up 7 bases, with 7 bases separating them. The CDR3 is 12 residues long. The CDR3 loop reads CASSQASGEAFF. CDR3 coding DNA: TGTGCCAGCAGCCAAGCGTCGGGTGAAGCTTTCTTT.

V and J are TRBV27 and TRBJ1-5, with D possibly TRBD1 on 6 matching bases. Germline CDR1 is MNHEY and CDR2 is SMNVEV (reference sequence). CDR3 size: 17 residues. V lost 5 bases to trimming and J lost 0 bases, with 17 bases between them. The CDR3 loop reads CASSQAGGHYSNQPQHF. The CDR3 DNA reads TGTGCCAGCAGTCAAGCTGGGGGACACTATAGCAATCAGCCCCAGCATTTT.

The V gene is TRBV7-2, the J gene TRBJ2-5; D is undetermined. Germline V gives CDR1 SGHTA, CDR2 FQGNSA. V lost 1 base to trimming and J lost 4 bases, with 1 base between them. The CDR3 extends over 11 amino acids. The CDR3 loop reads CASSLVETQYF. In DNA form, the CDR3 reads TGTGCCAGCAGCTTAGTAGAGACCCAGTACTTC.

CDR3: CASSAESRGATEAFF. The CDR3, as DNA: TGTGCCAGCAGCGCTGAATCCCGGGGCGCCACTGAAGCTTTCTTT. The chain joins TRBV5-4 to TRBJ1-1; D is possibly TRBD1 (5 bases). CDR3 length: 15 residues. V gave up 4 bases and J gave up 4 bases, with 17 bases separating them. Germline lookup yields CDR1 SGHNT and CDR2 YYREEE (reference sequence).

The chain is built from TRBV7-3 and TRBJ2-2, with D unresolved. Germline loops: CDR1 SGHTA, CDR2 FQGTGA. There are 13 residues in the CDR3. Trimming left V 4 bases short and J 8 bases short, with 11 bases between. The CDR3 coding sequence is TGTGCCAGCAGCTCTAAGGGCTCTGGGGAGCTGTTTTTT. It yields the protein CASSSKGSGELFF.

V gene TRBV2 combines with J gene TRBJ1-1, with no clear D. The length of the CDR3 is 12 residues. Looked up from germline, CDR1 is SNHLY and CDR2 is FYNNEI. V was clipped by 11 bases and J by 5 bases, with 15 bases between them. The CDR3 loop reads CAGSTLGTEAFF. The CDR3 region has the DNA TGTGCCGGATCAACATTGGGGACTGAAGCTTTCTTT. Looking up the rest from reference TRBV2 and TRBJ1-1 gives the full variable domain: EPEVTQTPSHQVTQMGQEVILRCVPISNHLYFYWYRQILGQKVEFLVSFYNNEISEKSEIFDDQFSVERPDGSNFTLKIRSTKLEDSAMYFCAGSTLGTEAFFGQGTRLTVV.

V is TRBV15 and J is TRBJ1-5; D gene unclear. Trimming stripped 4 bases from V and 0 bases from J, with 16 bases between. Germline lookup yields CDR1 LNHNV and CDR2 YYDKDF (reference sequence). The CDR3 totals 17 residues. In nucleotides, the CDR3 is TGTGCCACCAGCATTAGACCCCGGACGGATAGCAATCAGCCCCAGCATTTT. Translation gives CATSIRPRTDSNQPQHF.

The V gene is TRBV11-1, the J gene TRBJ1-2, with D possibly TRBD1 on 5 matching bases. This CDR3 contains 16 residues. V dropped 4 bases and J dropped 2 bases, with 17 bases sitting between them. CDR1 is SGHAT, CDR2 FQDESV, per germline (reference sequence). CDR3 in DNA: TGTGCCAGCAGCTCAGCCGGGACCCTAGGGAACTATGGCTACACCTTC. It translates to CASSSAGTLGNYGYTF. Filled out from reference TRBV11-1 and TRBJ1-2, the complete variable domain reads EAEVAQSPRYKITEKSQAVAFWCDPISGHATLYWYRQILGQGPELLVQFQDESVVDDSQLPKDRFSAERLKGVDSTLKIQPAELGDSAMYLCASSSAGTLGNYGYTFGSGTRLTVV.

The rearrangement links TRBV12-3 or TRBV12-4 to TRBJ1-1; D perhaps matches TRBD1 (5 bases). The CDR3 runs 12 residues. The V and J ends lost 3 bases and 10 bases respectively, with 12 bases between them. The CDR3, as DNA: TGTGCCAGCAGTTTGGAAGGGGCGCTAGCTTTCTTT. Protein sequence: CASSLEGALAFF.

The chain is built from TRBV7-9 and TRBJ1-2; no reliable D call. CDR1 and CDR2 (germline): SEHNR, FQNEAQ (reference sequence). The length of the CDR3 is 12 residues. Deletions cut 1 base from V and 6 bases from J, with 6 bases between. In DNA form, the CDR3 reads TGTGCCAGCAGCTTAGGGACTGATGGCTACACCTTC. It yields the protein CASSLGTDGYTF.

The chain recombines TRBV21-1 with TRBJ2-1; TRBD1 is the table's D call, not checked against the DNA. TRBV21-1 is recorded as a pseudogene. The CDR3 spans 16 residues. The DNA of the CDR3 is TGTGCCAGCTCCCAAGGGACAGAAGAAAACCCTACCGAGCAGTTCTTC. This translates into CASSQGTEENPTEQFF.

V and J are TRBV14 and TRBJ1-1; maybe TRBD1 (5 bases). The length of the CDR3 is 14 residues. Deletions cut 5 bases from V and 1 base from J, with 11 bases between. Germline lookup yields CDR1 SGHDN and CDR2 FVKESK. CDR3: CASSLVQGNTEAFF. The DNA of the CDR3 is TGTGCCAGCAGCTTAGTGCAGGGGAACACTGAAGCTTTCTTT.

A few counts support this clone. This chain connects TRBV6-1 to TRBJ2-1; TRBD2 matches 9 bases. Unmatched junction bases numbered 3, after V lost 2 bases and J lost 4 bases. This CDR3 has 15 residues. The germline V gene has CDR1 MNHNS and CDR2 SASEGT. The CDR3 is CASSERAGGYNEQFF. In DNA form, the CDR3 reads TGTGCCAGCAGTGAACGGGCGGGAGGGTACAATGAGCAGTTCTTC.

The chain carries TRBV12-3 or TRBV12-4 and TRBJ1-5; 8 bases align to TRBD1. The trim removed 5 bases at V and 6 bases at J, leaving 3 bases unmatched. The CDR3 has 13 amino acids. This CDR3 is CASSQTGAQPQHF. The CDR3 coding sequence is TGTGCCAGCAGTCAGACAGGGGCTCAGCCCCAGCATTTT.